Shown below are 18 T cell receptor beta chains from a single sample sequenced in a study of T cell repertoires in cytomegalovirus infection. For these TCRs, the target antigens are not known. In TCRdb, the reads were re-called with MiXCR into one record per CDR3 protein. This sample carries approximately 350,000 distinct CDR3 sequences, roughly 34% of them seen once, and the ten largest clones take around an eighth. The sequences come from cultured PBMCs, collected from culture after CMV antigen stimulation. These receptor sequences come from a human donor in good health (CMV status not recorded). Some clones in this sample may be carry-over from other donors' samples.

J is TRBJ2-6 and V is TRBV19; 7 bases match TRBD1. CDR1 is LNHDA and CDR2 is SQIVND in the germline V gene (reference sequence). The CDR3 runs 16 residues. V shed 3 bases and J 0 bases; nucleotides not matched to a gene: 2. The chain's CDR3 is CASSIPGGSGANVLTF. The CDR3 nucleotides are TGTGCCAGTAGTATTCCAGGGGGCTCTGGGGCCAACGTCCTGACTTTC.

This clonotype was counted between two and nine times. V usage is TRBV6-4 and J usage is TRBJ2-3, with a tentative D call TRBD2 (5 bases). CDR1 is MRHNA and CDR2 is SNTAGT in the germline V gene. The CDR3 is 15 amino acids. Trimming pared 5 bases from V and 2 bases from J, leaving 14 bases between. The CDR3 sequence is CASSPSQQNTDTQYF. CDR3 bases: TGTGCCAGCAGTCCTAGCCAACAGAACACAGATACGCAGTATTTT.

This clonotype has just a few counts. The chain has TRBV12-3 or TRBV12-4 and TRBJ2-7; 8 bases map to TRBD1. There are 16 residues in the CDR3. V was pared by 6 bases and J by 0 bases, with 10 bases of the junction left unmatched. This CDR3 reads CASSSSRDRYSYEQYF. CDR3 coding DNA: TGTGCCAGCAGCTCAAGCCGGGACAGGTACTCCTACGAGCAGTACTTC.

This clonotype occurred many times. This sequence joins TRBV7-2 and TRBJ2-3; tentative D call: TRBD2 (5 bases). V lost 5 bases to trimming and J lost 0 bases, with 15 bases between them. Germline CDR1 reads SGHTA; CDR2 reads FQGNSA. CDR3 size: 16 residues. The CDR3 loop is CASSTPRRASTDTQYF. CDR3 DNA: TGTGCCAGCAGCACCCCCCGGCGGGCTAGCACAGATACGCAGTATTTT.

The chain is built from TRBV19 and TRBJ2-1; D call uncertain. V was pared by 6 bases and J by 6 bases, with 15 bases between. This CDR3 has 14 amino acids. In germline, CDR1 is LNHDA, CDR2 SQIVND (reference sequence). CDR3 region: CASSLGLSGNEQFF. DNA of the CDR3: TGTGCCAGTAGCCTCGGTTTGTCAGGCAATGAGCAGTTCTTC.

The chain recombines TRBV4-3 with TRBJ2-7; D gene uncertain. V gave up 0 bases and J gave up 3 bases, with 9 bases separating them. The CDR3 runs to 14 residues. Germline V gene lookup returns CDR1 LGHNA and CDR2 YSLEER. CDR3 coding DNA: TGCGCCAGCAGCCAAGATAGGCTAGACTACGAGCAGTACTTC. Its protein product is CASSQDRLDYEQYF.

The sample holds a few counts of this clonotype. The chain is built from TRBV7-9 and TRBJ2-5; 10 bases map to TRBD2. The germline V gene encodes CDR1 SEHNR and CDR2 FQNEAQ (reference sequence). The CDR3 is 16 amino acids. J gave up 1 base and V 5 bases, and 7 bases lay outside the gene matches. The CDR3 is CASSPGLAELQETQYF. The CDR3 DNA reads TGTGCCAGCAGCCCTGGACTAGCGGAGCTCCAAGAGACCCAGTACTTC.

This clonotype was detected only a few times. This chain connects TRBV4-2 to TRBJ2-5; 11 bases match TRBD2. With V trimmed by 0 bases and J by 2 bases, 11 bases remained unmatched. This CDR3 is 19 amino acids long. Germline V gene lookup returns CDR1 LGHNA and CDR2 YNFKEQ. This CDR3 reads CASSQEKGLAGGKQETQYF. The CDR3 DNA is TGTGCCAGCAGCCAAGAGAAGGGGCTAGCGGGAGGAAAGCAAGAGACCCAGTACTTC.

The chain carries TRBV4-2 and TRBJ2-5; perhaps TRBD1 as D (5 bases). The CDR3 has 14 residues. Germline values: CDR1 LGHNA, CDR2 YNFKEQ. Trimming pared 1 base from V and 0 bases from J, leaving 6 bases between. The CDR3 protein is CASSQAGYQETQYF. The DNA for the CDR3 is TGTGCCAGCAGCCAAGCAGGGTACCAAGAGACCCAGTACTTC.

The CDR3 here is CASSYSSAGDTEQFF. CDR3 nucleotide sequence: TGTGCCAGCAGTTACTCGAGTGCGGGGGATACTGAGCAGTTCTTC. The chain carries TRBV6-6 and TRBJ2-1, with TRBD2 matching 7 bases. In germline, CDR1 is MNHNY, CDR2 SVGAGI (reference sequence). The CDR3 consists of 15 residues. With V trimmed by 0 bases and J by 9 bases, 8 bases remained unmatched.

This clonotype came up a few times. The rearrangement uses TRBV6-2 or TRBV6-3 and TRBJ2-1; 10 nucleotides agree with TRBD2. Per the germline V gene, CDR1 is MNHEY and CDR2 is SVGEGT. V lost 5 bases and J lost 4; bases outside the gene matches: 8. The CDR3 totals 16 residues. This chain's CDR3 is CASSILAGAIYNEQFF. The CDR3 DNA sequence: TGTGCCAGCAGTATTCTAGCGGGAGCGATTTACAATGAGCAGTTCTTC.

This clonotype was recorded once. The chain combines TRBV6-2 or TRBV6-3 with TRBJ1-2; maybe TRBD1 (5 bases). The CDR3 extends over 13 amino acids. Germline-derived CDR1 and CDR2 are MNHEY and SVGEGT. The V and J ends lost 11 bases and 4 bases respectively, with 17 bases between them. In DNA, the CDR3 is TGTGCCGGGTCTCGGGACGGTTCCTATGGCTACACCTTC. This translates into CAGSRDGSYGYTF.

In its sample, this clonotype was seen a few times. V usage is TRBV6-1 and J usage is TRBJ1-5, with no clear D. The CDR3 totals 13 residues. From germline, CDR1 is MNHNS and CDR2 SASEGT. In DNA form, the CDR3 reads TGTGCGTCAACTGTCGGGAGCAATCAGCCCCAGCATTTT. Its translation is CASTVGSNQPQHF.

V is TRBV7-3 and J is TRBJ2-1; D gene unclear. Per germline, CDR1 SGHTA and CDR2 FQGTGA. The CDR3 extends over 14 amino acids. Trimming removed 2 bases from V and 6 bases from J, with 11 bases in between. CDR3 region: CASSLVAKANEQFF. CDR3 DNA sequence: TGTGCCAGCAGCTTAGTCGCGAAGGCCAATGAGCAGTTCTTC.

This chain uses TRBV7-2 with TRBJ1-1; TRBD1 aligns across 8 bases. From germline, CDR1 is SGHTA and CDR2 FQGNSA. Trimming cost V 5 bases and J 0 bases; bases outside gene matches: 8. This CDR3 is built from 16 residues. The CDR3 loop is CASSARGQVMNTEAFF. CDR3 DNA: TGTGCCAGCAGCGCCCGGGGACAGGTTATGAACACTGAAGCTTTCTTT.

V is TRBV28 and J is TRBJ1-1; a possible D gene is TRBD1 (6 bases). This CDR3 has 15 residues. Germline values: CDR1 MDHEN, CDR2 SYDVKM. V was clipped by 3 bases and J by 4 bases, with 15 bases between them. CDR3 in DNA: TGTGCCAGCAGTTTTGAGGGGGGGCGGTCCACTGAAGCTTTCTTT. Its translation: CASSFEGGRSTEAFF.

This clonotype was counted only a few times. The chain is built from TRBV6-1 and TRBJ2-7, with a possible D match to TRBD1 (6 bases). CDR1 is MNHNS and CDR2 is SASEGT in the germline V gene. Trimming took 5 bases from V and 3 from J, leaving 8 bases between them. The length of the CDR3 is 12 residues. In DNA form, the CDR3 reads TGTGCCAGCAGTTCCAGGGGCTACGAGCAGTACTTC. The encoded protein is CASSSRGYEQYF.

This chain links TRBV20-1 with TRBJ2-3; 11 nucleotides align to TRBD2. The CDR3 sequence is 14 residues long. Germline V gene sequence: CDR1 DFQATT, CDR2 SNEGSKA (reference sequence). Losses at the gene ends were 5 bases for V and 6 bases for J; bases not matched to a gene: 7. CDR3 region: CSAFSGRASDTQYF. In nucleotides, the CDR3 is TGCAGTGCTTTTAGCGGGAGGGCCTCGGATACGCAGTATTTT.